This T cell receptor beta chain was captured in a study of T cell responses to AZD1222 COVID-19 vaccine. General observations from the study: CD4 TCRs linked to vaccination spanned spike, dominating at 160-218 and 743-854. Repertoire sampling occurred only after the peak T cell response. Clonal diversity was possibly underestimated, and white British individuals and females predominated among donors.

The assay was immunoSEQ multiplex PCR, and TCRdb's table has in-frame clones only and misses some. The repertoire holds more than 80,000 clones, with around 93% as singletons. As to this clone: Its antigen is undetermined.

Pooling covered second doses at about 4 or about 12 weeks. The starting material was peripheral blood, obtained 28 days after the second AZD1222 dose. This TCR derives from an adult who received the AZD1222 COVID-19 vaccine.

The CDR3 DNA follows: TGTGCCAGCAGTGATTCAGGGGGCCGAACTGAAGCTTTCTTT. Amino acid sequence: CASSDSGGRTEAFF. The chain is built from TRBV2 and TRBJ1-1; 8 bases are a match to TRBD1. CDR1 and CDR2 from the germline V gene are SNHLY and FYNNEI. The CDR3 sequence is 14 residues long. With 3 bases clipped from V and 5 bases from J, the junction kept 5 bases outside the gene matches. The complete variable domain, with remaining parts taken from reference TRBV2 and TRBJ1-1, reads EPEVTQTPSHQVTQMGQEVILRCVPISNHLYFYWYRQILGQKVEFLVSFYNNEISEKSEIFDDQFSVERPDGSNFTLKIRSTKLEDSAMYFCASSDSGGRTEAFFGQGTRLTVV.